These 13 T cell receptor beta chains were all obtained from the same sample, sequenced in a study of blood T cell repertoires in COVID-19. The assay was immunoSEQ multiplex PCR, and TCRdb's table has in-frame clones only and misses some. Of some 200,000 clones detected, about four fifths appear once; the ten largest clones hold 12%. Specimen: PBMCs or T cells enriched from blood (not recorded which). These receptor sequences come from a man aged 40-49 years who had recovered from COVID-19.

The V call is TRBV11-3, the J call TRBJ2-3; possibly TRBD2 for D (5 bases). The CDR3 consists of 13 residues. Germline V gene sequence: CDR1 SGHNT, CDR2 YENEEA. The V end was cut by 5 bases, the J end by 4 bases, with 10 bases between. The CDR3 protein is CASSARGSDTQYF. The CDR3 region has the DNA TGTGCCAGCAGCGCACGGGGATCAGATACGCAGTATTTT.

The CDR3 here is CASSLPTYGYTF. The CDR3, as DNA: TGTGCCAGCAGCTTACCGACTTATGGCTACACCTTC. The chain has TRBV7-2 and TRBJ1-2; no reliable D call. This CDR3 region has 12 residues. Trimming pared 2 bases from V and 5 bases from J, leaving 6 bases between. The germline gives CDR1 SGHTA, CDR2 FQGNSA.

The chain combines TRBV9 with TRBJ2-1; 7 bases align to TRBD2. Per the germline V gene, CDR1 is SGDLS and CDR2 is YYNGEE. The CDR3 has 14 amino acids. Losses at the gene ends were 2 bases for V and 4 bases for J; bases not matched to a gene: 3. As DNA, the CDR3 is TGTGCCAGCAGCGTGGGAGGGTCATACAATGAGCAGTTCTTC. Protein sequence: CASSVGGSYNEQFF.

The V gene is TRBV5-1, the J gene TRBJ1-4, with D hard to call. Between the trimmed V and J ends, which lost 0 bases and 0 bases, there was a span of 15 bases. The CDR3 totals 18 residues. The germline CDR1 and CDR2 sequences are SGHRS and YFSETQ. The CDR3 region has the DNA TGCGCCAGCAGCTTGGGTCTCCGCTTAGTTGCAACTAATGAAAAACTGTTTTTT. Protein sequence: CASSLGLRLVATNEKLFF.

This clone was detected once. The V call is TRBV6-5, the J call TRBJ1-1, with a tentative D call TRBD1 (5 bases). The length of the CDR3 is 14 residues. V lost 6 bases, J lost 0 bases, and 11 bases lay in between. In germline, CDR1 is MNHEY, CDR2 SVGAGI. CDR3 DNA: TGTGCCAGCAGGTCAGGGCCCTTGAACACTGAAGCTTTCTTT. Translating it yields CASRSGPLNTEAFF.

V usage is TRBV24-1 and J usage is TRBJ2-1; D might be TRBD2 (6 bases). Germline values: CDR1 KGHDR, CDR2 SFDVKD. There are 19 residues in the CDR3. V was trimmed by 1 base and J by 0 bases, leaving 18 bases between them. DNA of the CDR3: TGTGCCACCAGTGATTTAAAGGAGGGACCGTCTCCCTCCTACAATGAGCAGTTCTTC. Residues: CATSDLKEGPSPSYNEQFF.

The chain links TRBV6-5 to TRBJ1-5; possible D gene TRBD1, 6 bases. The CDR3 is 13 amino acids. Trimming removed 6 bases at V and 8 bases at J, with 14 bases between. Germline CDR1 MNHEY, CDR2 SVGAGI. CDR3 in amino acids: CASSLKQGKPQHF. Written as DNA, the CDR3 is TGTGCCAGCAGCCTTAAACAGGGAAAGCCCCAGCATTTT.

This clone was seen once. Here the CDR3 DNA reads TGTGCCTGGCGACAGGGTCCCGGGGAGCTGTTTTTT. Protein product: CAWRQGPGELFF. This chain uses TRBV30 with TRBJ2-2, with TRBD1 identical over 7 bases. This CDR3 is 12 amino acids long. J gave up 6 bases and V 5 bases, and 3 bases lay outside the gene matches. Germline lookup yields CDR1 GTSNPN and CDR2 SVGIG (reference sequence).

The rearrangement joins TRBV2 to TRBJ2-7; 9 bases are shared with TRBD2. With 4 bases clipped from V and 3 bases from J, the junction kept 10 bases outside the gene matches. The CDR3 extends over 16 amino acids. In germline, CDR1 is SNHLY, CDR2 FYNNEI. The DNA of the CDR3 is TGTGCCAGCAGTGTATTATCACTAGCGGGTTTCTACGAGCAGTACGTC. Residues: CASSVLSLAGFYEQYV.

The genes are TRBV7-3 and TRBJ2-2, with D possibly being TRBD2 (6 bases). Germline V lookup: CDR1 SGHTA, CDR2 FQGTGA. The V end lost 5 bases, the J end lost 2 bases, and 12 bases lay between the germline ends. The CDR3 has 15 residues. CDR3 sequence: CASSRLAPNTGELFF. For the CDR3, the DNA is TGTGCCAGCAGCCGGCTAGCGCCCAACACCGGGGAGCTGTTTTTT.

The chain is built from TRBV20-1 and TRBJ1-5; 9 bases map to TRBD1. Germline CDR1 and CDR2: DFQATT and SNEGSKA (reference sequence). CDR3 size: 15 residues. The V and J ends lost 3 bases and 4 bases, in that order; junction bases with no gene match: 7. The CDR3 DNA sequence: TGCAGTGCTAGTGAGGGGACAGGGAGGAATCAGCCCCAGCATTTT. Amino acids: CSASEGTGRNQPQHF.

The chain links TRBV4-2 to TRBJ2-7; 7 bases align to TRBD2. The germline V gene has CDR1 LGHNA and CDR2 YNFKEQ. V was clipped by 4 bases and J by 6 bases; unmatched bases: 21. The CDR3 sequence is 18 residues long. DNA of the CDR3: TGTGCCAGCAGCCGAGGGGACCACCTAGCGGAGATTTACGGCGAGCAGTACTTC. Its translation is CASSRGDHLAEIYGEQYF.

This chain's CDR3 is CASSAPGQGDNEQFF. CDR3 coding DNA: TGTGCCAGCAGCGCTCCGGGACAGGGGGACAATGAGCAGTTCTTC. This chain uses TRBV7-9 with TRBJ2-1; 11 bases agree with TRBD1. The J segment lost 5 bases and the V segment lost 5 bases, leaving 5 bases of the junction unmatched. Germline CDR1 SEHNR, CDR2 FQNEAQ (reference sequence). The CDR3 totals 15 residues.